This is a list of T cell receptor beta chains from one sample in a study of T cells in Graves' hyperthyroidism and ophthalmopathy. TCRdb reprocessed the multiplex PCR reads with MiXCR, giving one entry per CDR3 protein. The sample holds roughly 130,000 distinct CDR3 sequences, approximately 24% seen once. Material: blood. The source of these receptors is a woman in her forties or fifties with Graves' hyperthyroidism that later progressed to Graves' ophthalmopathy. CDR3s include the opening cysteine and the closing phenylalanine or tryptophan. The D gene is left open where the match is weak. A row's size may be missing; if present it is once, few, many or a size class.

J gene: TRBJ2-5
D gene: .
clone size: many
V gene: TRBV6-1
CDR3 DNA: TGTGCCAGCAGTGAACGGGGCCCCCAAGAGACCCAGTACTTC
CDR3 protein: CASSERGPQETQYF

J gene: TRBJ1-2
D gene: TRBD1
clone size: many
V gene: TRBV27
CDR3 DNA: TGTGCCAGCAGTACCCGGGACAGGGGGCTCGATAACTATGGCTACACCTTC
CDR3 protein: CASSTRDRGLDNYGYTF

J gene: TRBJ1-1
D gene: .
clone size: many
V gene: TRBV20-1
CDR3 DNA: TGCAGTGCTAGGGGGGGCGCGAGGACTGAAGCTTTCTTT
CDR3 protein: CSARGGARTEAFF

J gene: TRBJ1-5
D gene: .
clone size: .
V gene: TRBV6-2/TRBV6-3
CDR3 DNA: TGTGCCAGCACCCTTACAGGCGCCAATCAGCCCCAGCATTTT
CDR3 protein: CASTLTGANQPQHF

J gene: TRBJ2-1
D gene: .
clone size: many
V gene: TRBV19
CDR3 DNA: TGTGCCAGTAGTAGAATCGGACAGAGCTCCTACAATGAGCAGTTCTTC
CDR3 protein: CASSRIGQSSYNEQFF

J gene: TRBJ2-1
D gene: .
clone size: .
V gene: TRBV7-6
CDR3 DNA: TGTGCCAGCAGCTTAGAAAATCGAGGGTGGCATGAGCAGTTCTTC
CDR3 protein: CASSLENRGWHEQFF

J gene: TRBJ2-1
D gene: TRBD2
clone size: .
V gene: TRBV6-1
CDR3 DNA: TGTGCCAGCAGTGAAGCGGGAGGGAGGAATGAGCAGTTCTTC
CDR3 protein: CASSEAGGRNEQFF

J gene: TRBJ1-2
D gene: .
clone size: .
V gene: TRBV2
CDR3 DNA: TGTGCCAGCAGTGACAGCGGTATTCACGATGGCTACACCTTC
CDR3 protein: CASSDSGIHDGYTF

J gene: TRBJ2-1
D gene: TRBD1
clone size: .
V gene: TRBV19
CDR3 DNA: TGTGCCAGTACCATGGACAGGGGCGCCTACAATGAGCAGTTCTTC
CDR3 protein: CASTMDRGAYNEQFF

J gene: TRBJ2-5
D gene: TRBD1
clone size: few
V gene: TRBV27
CDR3 DNA: TGTGCCAGCAGTAACGACAGGGTCCAAGAGACCCAGTACTTC
CDR3 protein: CASSNDRVQETQYF

J gene: TRBJ1-2
D gene: .
clone size: many
V gene: TRBV20-1
CDR3 DNA: TGCAGTGCTAGAGATTATGCCCAGGCCTATGGCTACACCTTC
CDR3 protein: CSARDYAQAYGYTF

J gene: TRBJ2-7
D gene: .
clone size: many
V gene: TRBV29-1
CDR3 DNA: TGCAGCGTTGAATTGGGAGTGGGCGAGCAGTACTTC
CDR3 protein: CSVELGVGEQYF

J gene: TRBJ2-1
D gene: TRBD2
clone size: once
V gene: TRBV5-1
CDR3 DNA: TGCGCCAGCAGCGATACTAGCGGGAGGATTACCTACAATGAGCAGTTCTTC
CDR3 protein: CASSDTSGRITYNEQFF

J gene: TRBJ2-3
D gene: TRBD2
clone size: .
V gene: TRBV5-6
CDR3 DNA: TGTGCCAGCAGCTTGGGGACTAGCGGGAGATGGACAGATACGCAGTATTTT
CDR3 protein: CASSLGTSGRWTDTQYF

J gene: TRBJ1-3
D gene: .
clone size: many
V gene: TRBV5-1
CDR3 DNA: TGCGCCAGCAGCCCGGCCGGGACAGGAAACACCATATATTTT
CDR3 protein: CASSPAGTGNTIYF

J gene: TRBJ2-6
D gene: TRBD1
clone size: many
V gene: TRBV28
CDR3 DNA: TGTGCCAGCGGGACAGGGGCTCGGGCCAACGTCCTGACTTTC
CDR3 protein: CASGTGARANVLTF

J gene: TRBJ1-2
D gene: .
clone size: many
V gene: TRBV2
CDR3 DNA: TGTGCCAGCACTCCTCAGGGCCATGGCTACACCTTC
CDR3 protein: CASTPQGHGYTF

J gene: TRBJ1-2
D gene: TRBD1
clone size: many
V gene: TRBV7-9
CDR3 DNA: TGTGCCAGCAGCCCCTCGAGAGCCGGGACAGGGGGCTTTGATGGCTACACCTTC
CDR3 protein: CASSPSRAGTGGFDGYTF

J gene: TRBJ2-1
D gene: .
clone size: few
V gene: TRBV20-1
CDR3 DNA: TGCAGTGCTAGAGCGCCGTGGGGTGAGCAGTTCTTC
CDR3 protein: CSARAPWGEQFF

J gene: TRBJ2-4
D gene: TRBD1
clone size: few
V gene: TRBV19
CDR3 DNA: TGTGCCAGTAGTGGACAGGGTAGCAAAAACATTCAGTACTTC
CDR3 protein: CASSGQGSKNIQYF

J gene: TRBJ2-7
D gene: TRBD2
clone size: .
V gene: TRBV19
CDR3 DNA: TGTGCCAGTAGTATCCGACCAGCGGGAGTTGGAGAGCAGTACTTC
CDR3 protein: CASSIRPAGVGEQYF

J gene: TRBJ2-5
D gene: TRBD2
clone size: .
V gene: TRBV27
CDR3 DNA: TGTGCCAGCAGTTTGGGACTAGCGGGAGGAGAGACCCAGCACTTC
CDR3 protein: CASSLGLAGGETQHF

J gene: TRBJ2-7
D gene: TRBD2
clone size: many
V gene: TRBV29-1
CDR3 DNA: TGCAGCGTTCCGGGACTAGCGGGTCACGACGAGCAGTACTTC
CDR3 protein: CSVPGLAGHDEQYF

J gene: TRBJ1-3
D gene: .
clone size: .
V gene: TRBV27
CDR3 DNA: TGTGCCAGCAGTTTACAGGGGTTCCCTGGAAACACCATATATTTT
CDR3 protein: CASSLQGFPGNTIYF

J gene: TRBJ1-2
D gene: .
clone size: many
V gene: TRBV2
CDR3 DNA: TGTGCCAGCAGATTGGACAGCCACGGCTACACCTTC
CDR3 protein: CASRLDSHGYTF

J gene: TRBJ2-7
D gene: .
clone size: once
V gene: TRBV7-9
CDR3 DNA: TGTGCCAGCAGCCCAAGGGACAAACCTTACGAGCAGTACTTC
CDR3 protein: CASSPRDKPYEQYF

J gene: TRBJ1-1
D gene: TRBD1
clone size: few
V gene: TRBV6-1
CDR3 DNA: TGTGCCAGCAGTGACGACAGGGGAGATGAAGCTTTCTTT
CDR3 protein: CASSDDRGDEAFF

J gene: TRBJ1-1
D gene: .
clone size: many
V gene: TRBV9
CDR3 DNA: TGTGCCAGCAGCCCGGACACAATGAACACTGAAGCTTTCTTT
CDR3 protein: CASSPDTMNTEAFF

J gene: TRBJ2-7
D gene: TRBD2
clone size: .
V gene: TRBV11-2
CDR3 DNA: TGTGCCAGCAGCTTAGAGCCCCCCGTTAGCGGGAGGTTGTACGAGCAGTACTTC
CDR3 protein: CASSLEPPVSGRLYEQYF

J gene: TRBJ2-3
D gene: TRBD2
clone size: .
V gene: TRBV2
CDR3 DNA: TGTGCCAGCAAGACCCCAGGACTAGCGGGAGGGCCAGATACGCAGTATTTT
CDR3 protein: CASKTPGLAGGPDTQYF

J gene: TRBJ2-1
D gene: .
clone size: few
V gene: TRBV7-6
CDR3 DNA: TGTGCCAGCAGCCCCGATTTAGACAGAGACAATGAGCAGTTCTTC
CDR3 protein: CASSPDLDRDNEQFF

J gene: TRBJ2-1
D gene: .
clone size: many
V gene: TRBV5-6
CDR3 DNA: TGTGCCAGCAGCTTTGTTGCAGGGTCCTACAATGAGCAGTTCTTC
CDR3 protein: CASSFVAGSYNEQFF

J gene: TRBJ1-5
D gene: TRBD1
clone size: .
V gene: TRBV28
CDR3 DNA: TGTGCCAGCACTTGGTGGGGGGGACAGGGGGCCCGGCAGCCCCAGCATTTT
CDR3 protein: CASTWWGGQGARQPQHF

J gene: TRBJ1-1
D gene: TRBD1
clone size: few
V gene: TRBV4-1
CDR3 DNA: TGCGCCAGCAGCCAAGAGGGGGACAGGGCGAACACTGAAGCTTTCTTT
CDR3 protein: CASSQEGDRANTEAFF

J gene: TRBJ1-5
D gene: .
clone size: few
V gene: TRBV28
CDR3 DNA: TGTGCCAGCAGTTTTTCCGGCTTGCGGCAGCCCCAGCATTTT
CDR3 protein: CASSFSGLRQPQHF

J gene: TRBJ2-7
D gene: TRBD1
clone size: many
V gene: TRBV28
CDR3 DNA: TGTGCCAGCCAAGACAGGGTCAAGAGTAAGTACGAGCAGTACTTC
CDR3 protein: CASQDRVKSKYEQYF

J gene: TRBJ2-3
D gene: .
clone size: many
V gene: TRBV7-2
CDR3 DNA: TGTGCCAGCAGCTTATTCAACAACCCAGATACGCAGTATTTT
CDR3 protein: CASSLFNNPDTQYF

J gene: TRBJ2-3
D gene: .
clone size: .
V gene: TRBV5-1
CDR3 DNA: TGCGCCAGCAGCCAACAGGGGGGGGCAGATACGCAGTATTTT
CDR3 protein: CASSQQGGADTQYF

J gene: TRBJ2-1
D gene: TRBD2
clone size: .
V gene: TRBV20-1
CDR3 DNA: TGCAGTGCACACTTTCTGGCTAGCGGGTCAAGCCCCTACAATGAGCAGTTCTTC
CDR3 protein: CSAHFLASGSSPYNEQFF

J gene: TRBJ2-5
D gene: TRBD2
clone size: many
V gene: TRBV2
CDR3 DNA: TGTGCCAGTCTCCCGGGACTAGCGGGATCAGAGACCCAGTACTTC
CDR3 protein: CASLPGLAGSETQYF

J gene: TRBJ2-1
D gene: .
clone size: many
V gene: TRBV5-1
CDR3 DNA: TGCGCCAGCAAAGGTGATTCCTACAATGAGCAGTTCTTC
CDR3 protein: CASKGDSYNEQFF

J gene: TRBJ2-1
D gene: TRBD2
clone size: many
V gene: TRBV11-2
CDR3 DNA: TGTGCCAGCAGCTTAGGGGGGGGTAGCGGGAGGATTAATGAGCAGTTCTTC
CDR3 protein: CASSLGGGSGRINEQFF

J gene: TRBJ2-7
D gene: .
clone size: many
V gene: TRBV28
CDR3 DNA: TGTGCCAGCAGTTTATCGGGGGTCAATGGCGAGCAGTACTTC
CDR3 protein: CASSLSGVNGEQYF

J gene: TRBJ2-1
D gene: .
clone size: many
V gene: TRBV5-8
CDR3 DNA: TGTGCCAGCAGCTTGGCGATTGGGCTAGCGCGAGCGCGGAATGAGCAGTTCTTC
CDR3 protein: CASSLAIGLARARNEQFF

J gene: TRBJ1-1
D gene: .
clone size: many
V gene: TRBV18
CDR3 DNA: TGTGCCAGCTCAGGGGACCAGAACACTGAAGCTTTCTTT
CDR3 protein: CASSGDQNTEAFF

J gene: TRBJ2-7
D gene: TRBD1
clone size: many
V gene: TRBV20-1
CDR3 DNA: TGCAGTGCTAGAGCTCCCGCGGGACAGGGGGCCCACGAGCAGTACTTC
CDR3 protein: CSARAPAGQGAHEQYF

J gene: TRBJ2-7
D gene: TRBD2
clone size: many
V gene: TRBV5-1
CDR3 DNA: TGCGCCAGCAGACCCGGACTAGCGGAGATATACGAGCAGTACTTC
CDR3 protein: CASRPGLAEIYEQYF

J gene: TRBJ2-1
D gene: .
clone size: .
V gene: TRBV19
CDR3 DNA: TGTGCCAGTAGTAGTCAAGTCGGGGGTCGTCGGTTCTTC
CDR3 protein: CASSSQVGGRRFF

J gene: TRBJ1-1
D gene: .
clone size: many
V gene: TRBV5-8
CDR3 DNA: TGTGCCAGCAGCTTGGTCCCGACAGCAATGAACACTGAAGCTTTCTTT
CDR3 protein: CASSLVPTAMNTEAFF

J gene: TRBJ2-1
D gene: .
clone size: .
V gene: TRBV28
CDR3 DNA: TGTGCCAGACAGGAGGATGAGCAGTTCTTC
CDR3 protein: CARQEDEQFF

J gene: TRBJ2-5
D gene: TRBD2
clone size: .
V gene: TRBV10-2
CDR3 DNA: TGCGCCAGCAAAGAGCTACCGGGACTAGTAGATGAGACCCAGTACTTC
CDR3 protein: CASKELPGLVDETQYF

J gene: TRBJ2-1
D gene: .
clone size: .
V gene: TRBV9
CDR3 DNA: TGTGCCAGCAGCCCACCGGGGCCCTCCTACAATGAGCAGTTCTTC
CDR3 protein: CASSPPGPSYNEQFF

J gene: TRBJ1-3
D gene: .
clone size: many
V gene: TRBV27
CDR3 DNA: TGTGCCAGCAGTTCGGGGACAACGTCCGGAAACACCATATATTTT
CDR3 protein: CASSSGTTSGNTIYF

J gene: TRBJ2-2
D gene: TRBD2
clone size: many
V gene: TRBV27
CDR3 DNA: TGTGCCAGCAGTTCACTAGCGGGAGGGCCGGTCGGGGAGCTGTTTTTT
CDR3 protein: CASSSLAGGPVGELFF

J gene: TRBJ2-3
D gene: .
clone size: few
V gene: TRBV6-2/TRBV6-3
CDR3 DNA: TGTGCCAGCAGAGGTACCGCAACCAACACAGATACGCAGTATTTT
CDR3 protein: CASRGTATNTDTQYF